A selection of T cell receptor beta chains follows, all from one sample in a study of human versus mouse CDR3 diversity and MHC coevolution. Generated by immunoSEQ multiplex PCR, the TCRdb table keeps only in-frame clones and is missing some. This sample yields approximately 81,000 clones, of which around 93% are seen a single time; about 1.4% belongs to the top ten. Source material: naive CD4+ T cells from blood. Receptor source: a person between 25 and 70 years old in good health. Both conserved end residues are part of each CDR3. The D gene is left open where the match is weak. Expanded clones are given a class, and other clones once, few, many or no size at all.

j_call d_call clone_size v_call cdr3_nt cdr3_aa
TRBJ1-4 . . TRBV19 TGTGCCAGTAGTATCAACAGGGCAAGCGAAAAACTGTTTTTT CASSINRASEKLFF
TRBJ2-7 . . TRBV9 TGTGCCAGCAGCGTAGCGGAGGGACCCCCTGATCCGGGCGAGCAGTACTTC CASSVAEGPPDPGEQYF
TRBJ2-1 TRBD1 . TRBV9 TGTGCCAGCAGCGTCGGGACAGGCAATGAGCAGTTCTTC CASSVGTGNEQFF
TRBJ1-5 TRBD1 . TRBV6-1 TGTGCCAGCAGTGCCGGGACAGATGGCAATCAGCCCCAGCATTTT CASSAGTDGNQPQHF
TRBJ2-3 TRBD1 . TRBV30 TGTGCCTCTAACTATCGGGACAGGGGGCAAGATACGCAGTATTTT CASNYRDRGQDTQYF
TRBJ1-4 . . TRBV4-2 TGTGCCAGCAGCCAAGGAAGTGGGGACTACGGAGAAAAACTGTTTTTT CASSQGSGDYGEKLFF
TRBJ2-7 . . TRBV5-4 TGTGCCAGCAGCCACGGACCGGACAGACCATCCGCCTACGAGCAGTACTTC CASSHGPDRPSAYEQYF
TRBJ1-4 . . TRBV30 TGTGCCTGGAGTCGTCGACAGCTAGCAACTAATGAAAAACTGTTTTTT CAWSRRQLATNEKLFF
TRBJ2-7 . . TRBV28 TGTGCCAGCAAGGACAGACCCTACGAGCAGTACTTC CASKDRPYEQYF
TRBJ2-1 TRBD2 once TRBV11-1 TGTGCCAGCAGCCAGGGACTAGTCAATGAGCAGTTCTTC CASSQGLVNEQFF
TRBJ2-1 . . TRBV10-3 TGTGCCATCAGTGAGTCCACAGGGAGAGGGTACAATGAGCAGTTCTTC CAISESTGRGYNEQFF
TRBJ2-7 TRBD1 . TRBV7-2 TGTGCCAGCAGCTTAAACAGGGGGCTCGACGAGCAGTACTTC CASSLNRGLDEQYF
TRBJ2-3 . . TRBV4-3 TGCGCCAGCAGCCAAACAGGAACAGGCACAGATACGCAGTATTTT CASSQTGTGTDTQYF
TRBJ2-7 . . TRBV7-9 TGTGCCAGCAGCCCACTGCCGCAGGCCCCCTACGAGCAGTACTTC CASSPLPQAPYEQYF
TRBJ1-2 . . TRBV6-5 TGTGCCAGCAGTTATTCAAGGGGCCGTGGCTACACCTTC CASSYSRGRGYTF
TRBJ1-4 TRBD1 . TRBV5-4 TGTGCCAGCAGCCCCCGACAGGGGGTCAATGAAAAACTGTTTTTT CASSPRQGVNEKLFF
TRBJ2-3 TRBD1 . TRBV9 TGTGCCAGCAGCGTAAGGGAGACAGGGGGCTCAGATACGCAGTATTTT CASSVRETGGSDTQYF
TRBJ1-5 . once TRBV4-2 TGTGCCAGCAGCCAAGGCGCAGGGGTCGATCAGCCCCAGCATTTT CASSQGAGVDQPQHF
TRBJ2-1 . . TRBV18 TGTGCCAGCTCACCGGGCAGGGCCCACTACAATGAGCAGTTCTTC CASSPGRAHYNEQFF
TRBJ1-1 . . TRBV5-1 TGCGCCAGCAGCTTGTCTAACGGGAACACTGAAGCTTTCTTT CASSLSNGNTEAFF
TRBJ2-7 . . TRBV6-1 TGTGCCAGCAGCCGAACTAGCTATAACTACGAGCAGTACTTC CASSRTSYNYEQYF
TRBJ2-7 TRBD1 . TRBV6-5 TGTGCCAGCAGTTACATGGGGACAGGGCCCCACTACGAGCAGTACTTC CASSYMGTGPHYEQYF
TRBJ2-7 . . TRBV5-1 TGCGCCAGCAGCTTGAGAGGCAGGGAATACGAGCAGTACTTC CASSLRGREYEQYF
TRBJ1-6 TRBD1 . TRBV7-2 TGTGCCAGCAGTACCGGGACAGGGAATTCACCCCTCCACTTT CASSTGTGNSPLHF
TRBJ1-5 . . TRBV30 TGTGCCGCCGGTAGCAATCAGCCCCAGCATTTT CAAGSNQPQHF
TRBJ2-7 TRBD1 few TRBV29-1 TGCAGCGTTGGGGACAGAGCAACCTCCTACGAGCAGTACTTC CSVGDRATSYEQYF
TRBJ2-7 . . TRBV6-5 TGTGCCAGCAGTTACAGTACGGCAGGGGAGCCCTACGAGCAGTACTTC CASSYSTAGEPYEQYF
TRBJ1-4 TRBD1 . TRBV10-3 TGTGCCATCAGTGACAGGGGGAAAAGTAATGAAAAACTGTTTTTT CAISDRGKSNEKLFF
TRBJ1-1 . . TRBV7-9 TGTGCCAGCAGCTTAACTGGGCGGGATGAAGCTTTCTTT CASSLTGRDEAFF
TRBJ2-1 TRBD1 . TRBV6-6 TGTGCCATGGGACAGTTAAGCAATGAGCAGTTCTTC CAMGQLSNEQFF
TRBJ1-4 . . TRBV6-4 TGTGCCAGCAGCGTTATTCCTGGTACGGGGGAAAAACTGTTTTTT CASSVIPGTGEKLFF
TRBJ2-7 . once TRBV7-8 TGTGCCAGCAGTATACAGGCAGCCGGCTCCTACGAGCAGTACTTC CASSIQAAGSYEQYF
TRBJ1-5 TRBD1 . TRBV7-9 TGTGCCAGCAGCTTAGCTGGCAGGGGGCGCGGTCAGCCCCAGCATTTT CASSLAGRGRGQPQHF
TRBJ1-1 . . TRBV5-6 TGTGCCAGCAGCTTGATGCGACTGAAAAACACTGAAGCTTTCTTT CASSLMRLKNTEAFF
TRBJ2-7 . . TRBV5-4 TGTGCCAGCAGCTTTGGTGGGAGAGGTTACGAGCAGTACTTC CASSFGGRGYEQYF
TRBJ1-2 . . TRBV27 TGTGCCAGCAGTTTATACCCAGGCTTGTATGGCTACACCTTC CASSLYPGLYGYTF
TRBJ1-1 TRBD1 once TRBV27 TGTGCCAGCAGTTTCCAACAGGGGGCCGGGGGGACTGAAGCTTTCTTT CASSFQQGAGGTEAFF
TRBJ1-1 TRBD1 . TRBV5-4 TGTGCCAGCAGCAGGGGGGCAGGGGGGATGAACACTGAAGCTTTCTTT CASSRGAGGMNTEAFF
TRBJ1-5 TRBD1 . TRBV6-6 TGTGCCAGCAGTCCTCCGACAGGGGGGAACAATCAGCCCCAGCATTTT CASSPPTGGNNQPQHF
TRBJ1-2 . . TRBV11-2 TGTGCCAGCAGCGCTAGACAGCCAATCTATGGCTACACCTTC CASSARQPIYGYTF
TRBJ2-5 TRBD1 . TRBV19 TGTGCCAGTAGGGACAGGGGGCGAGGGGAGCAGTACTTC CASRDRGRGEQYF
TRBJ1-1 . . TRBV19 TGTGCCAGTAGTACCTCTTACGGGACTGAAGCTTTCTTT CASSTSYGTEAFF
TRBJ2-7 . . TRBV28 TGTGCCAGCAGAATCCCGGGCGAGCAGTACTTC CASRIPGEQYF
TRBJ2-7 TRBD1 . TRBV7-2 TGTGCCAGCAGCTTAGGGGGACAGGGAACCTACGAGCAGTACTTC CASSLGGQGTYEQYF
TRBJ2-2 . . TRBV4-1 TGCGCCAGCAGCCGCGAGGCACTGCCGAACACCGGGGAGCTGTTTTTT CASSREALPNTGELFF
TRBJ1-5 TRBD1 . TRBV7-2 TGTGCCAGCAGCTTAGATCTTATCGGGACAGGGGGAAATCAGCCCCAGCATTTT CASSLDLIGTGGNQPQHF